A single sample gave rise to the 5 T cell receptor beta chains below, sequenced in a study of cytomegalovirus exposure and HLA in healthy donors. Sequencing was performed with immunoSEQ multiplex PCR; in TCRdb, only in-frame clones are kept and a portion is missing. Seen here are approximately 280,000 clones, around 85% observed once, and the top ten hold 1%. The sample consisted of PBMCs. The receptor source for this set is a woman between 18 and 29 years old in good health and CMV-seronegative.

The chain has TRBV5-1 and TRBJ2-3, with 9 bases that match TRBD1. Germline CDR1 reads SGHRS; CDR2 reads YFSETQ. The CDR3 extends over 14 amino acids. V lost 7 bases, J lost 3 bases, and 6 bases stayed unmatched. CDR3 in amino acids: CASGPGQGTDTQYF. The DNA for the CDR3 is TGCGCCAGCGGACCGGGACAGGGAACAGATACGCAGTATTTT.

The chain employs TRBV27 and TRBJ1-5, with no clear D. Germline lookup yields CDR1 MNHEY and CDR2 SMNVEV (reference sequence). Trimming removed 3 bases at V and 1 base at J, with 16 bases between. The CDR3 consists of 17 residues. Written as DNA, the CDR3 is TGTGCCAGCAGTTTTTATCTTGGACCGGGGAGCAATCAGCCCCAGCATTTT. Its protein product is CASSFYLGPGSNQPQHF.

In nucleotides, the CDR3 is TGCGCCAGCAGTGACGGGGCCTATAATTCACCCCTCCACTTT. Its protein product is CASSDGAYNSPLHF. The chain employs TRBV10-1 and TRBJ1-6, with D unresolved. CDR1 is WNHNN, CDR2 SYGVQD, per germline (reference sequence). Trimming shortened V by 3 bases and J by 2 bases, and 5 bases separated the two germline ends. The CDR3 has 14 residues.

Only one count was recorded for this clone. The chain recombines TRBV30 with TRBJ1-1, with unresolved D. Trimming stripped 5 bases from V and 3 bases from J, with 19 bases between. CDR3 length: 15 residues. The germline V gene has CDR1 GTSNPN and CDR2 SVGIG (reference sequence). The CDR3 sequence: CAWGGQALRDTEAFF. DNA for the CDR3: TGTGCCTGGGGAGGGCAGGCGCTGAGGGACACTGAAGCTTTCTTT.

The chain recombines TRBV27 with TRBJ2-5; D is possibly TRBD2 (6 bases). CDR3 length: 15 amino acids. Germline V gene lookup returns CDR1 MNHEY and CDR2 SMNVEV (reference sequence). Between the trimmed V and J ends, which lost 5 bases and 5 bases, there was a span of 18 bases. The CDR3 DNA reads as TGTGCCAGCAGTCCCCGGGACTCCCTGAGGGAGACCCAGTACTTC. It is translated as CASSPRDSLRETQYF.